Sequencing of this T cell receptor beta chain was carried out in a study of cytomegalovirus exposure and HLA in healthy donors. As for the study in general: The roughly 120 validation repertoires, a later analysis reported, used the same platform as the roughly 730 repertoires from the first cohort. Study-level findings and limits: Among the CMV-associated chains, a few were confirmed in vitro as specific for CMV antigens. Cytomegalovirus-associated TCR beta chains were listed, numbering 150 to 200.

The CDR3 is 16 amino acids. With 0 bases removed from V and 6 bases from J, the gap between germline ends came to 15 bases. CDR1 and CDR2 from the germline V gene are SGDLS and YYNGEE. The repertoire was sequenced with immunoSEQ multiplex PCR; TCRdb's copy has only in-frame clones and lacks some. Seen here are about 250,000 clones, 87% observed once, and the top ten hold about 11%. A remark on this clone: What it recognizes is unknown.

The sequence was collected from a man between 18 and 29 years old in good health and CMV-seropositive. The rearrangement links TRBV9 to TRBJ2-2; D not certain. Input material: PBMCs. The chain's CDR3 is CASSVGEASTPGELFF. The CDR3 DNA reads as TGTGCCAGCAGCGTAGGCGAGGCTAGTACCCCCGGGGAGCTGTTTTTT.